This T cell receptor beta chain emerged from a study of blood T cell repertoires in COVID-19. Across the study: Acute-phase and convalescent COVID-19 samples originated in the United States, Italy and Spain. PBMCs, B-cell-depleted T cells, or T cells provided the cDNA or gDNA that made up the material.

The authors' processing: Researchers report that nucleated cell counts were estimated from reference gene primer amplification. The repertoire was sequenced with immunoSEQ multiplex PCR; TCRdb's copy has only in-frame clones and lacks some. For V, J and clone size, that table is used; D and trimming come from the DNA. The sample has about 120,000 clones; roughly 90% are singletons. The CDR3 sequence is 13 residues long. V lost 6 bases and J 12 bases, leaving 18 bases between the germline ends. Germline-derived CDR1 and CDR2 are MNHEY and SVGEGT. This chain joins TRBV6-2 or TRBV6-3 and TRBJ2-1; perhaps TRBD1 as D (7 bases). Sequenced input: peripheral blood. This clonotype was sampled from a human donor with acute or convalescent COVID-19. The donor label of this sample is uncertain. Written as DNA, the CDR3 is TGTGCCAGCAGCCACAATTCAGGGGGAGGGCAGTTCTTC. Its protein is CASSHNSGGGQFF.